The 5 T cell receptor beta chains in this list originate from one sample, sequenced in a study of shared T cell receptors in the human thymus. The assay was immunoSEQ multiplex PCR, and TCRdb's table has in-frame clones only and misses some. The sample holds fewer than 700,000 clones, approximately 87% seen once. The same specimen was also included in a second study, on human thymus T cells.

The sequencing sample was made of thymocytes. The receptors originated from a boy in the first two years of life with a congenital heart defect.

The CDR3: CASSLHPLLSGRAGPAAEQYF. The CDR3 DNA sequence: TGTGCCAGCAGCCTCCACCCCCTTCTAAGCGGGAGGGCCGGCCCCGCAGCCGAGCAGTACTTC. The chain recombines TRBV13 with TRBJ2-7, with 10 bases aligning to TRBD2. Germline V gene lookup returns CDR1 PRHDT and CDR2 FYEKMQ (reference sequence). The ends lost 5 bases at V and 6 bases at J; junction bases unmatched: 28. The CDR3 extends over 21 amino acids.

The gene calls are TRBV27 and TRBJ1-2; 8 bases are a match to TRBD1. Germline loops: CDR1 MNHEY, CDR2 SMNVEV (reference sequence). The CDR3 loop spans 15 amino acids. V was pared by 8 bases and J by 6 bases, with 14 bases of the junction left unmatched. CDR3 loop: CASAGRGQGLDGYTF. As DNA, the CDR3 is TGTGCCAGCGCGGGCCGAGGACAGGGCCTGGATGGCTACACCTTC.

This rearrangement joins TRBV6-1 to TRBJ2-7; D may be TRBD1 (5 bases). V was trimmed by 5 bases and J by 0 bases, leaving 14 bases between them. Germline loops: CDR1 MNHNS, CDR2 SASEGT. The CDR3 covers 15 residues. Written as DNA, the CDR3 is TGTGCCAGCAGTCCCCGGACATATTGCTCCTACGAGCAGTACTTC. Its protein product is CASSPRTYCSYEQYF.

The chain uses TRBV18 and TRBJ2-5; D might be TRBD1 (5 bases). The J call is doubtful: the DNA matches TRBJ2-7 better. The CDR3 totals 14 residues. Looked up from germline, CDR1 is KGHSH and CDR2 is LQKENI. As DNA, the CDR3 is TGTGCCAGCTCACCGGGGCCAAGCTCCTACGAGCAGTACTTC. Translation gives CASSPGPSSYEQYF.

In regard to this clone: The junction differs from germline at one of its ends, possibly a read error. The rearrangement uses TRBV9 and TRBJ2-1; D is perhaps TRBD2 (6 bases). The CDR3 extends over 11 amino acids. The germline V gene encodes CDR1 SGDLS and CDR2 YYNGEE. CDR3 coding DNA: TGCCTTTTTAATGGGAGGACTGAGCAGTTCTTC. Residues: CLFNGRTEQFF. Full variable domain (outside the CDR3, taken from reference TRBV9 and TRBJ2-1): DSGVTQTPKHLITATGQRVTLRCSPRSGDLSVYWYQQSLDQGLQFLIQYYNGEERAKGNILERFSAQQFPDLHSELNLSSLELGDSALYFCLFNGRTEQFFGPGTRLTVL.